A selection of T cell receptor beta chains follows, all from one sample in a study of OX40 agonist ivuxolimab in advanced cancers. The method was immunoSEQ multiplex PCR; TCRdb's version includes in-frame clones alone and lacks a portion of them. The sample contains 65,000 to 80,000 clones, over 90% of which appear only once. The source was CD4+ or CD8+ T cells sorted from blood, collected in a trial of the OX40 agonist ivuxolimab. The receptors come from an adult with an advanced solid tumor such as melanoma, head and neck, liver or kidney cancer. Each CDR3 is given with its conserved first and last residue. A D gene is named only where the DNA matches it firmly. Only some rows state a clone size, as once, few, many or a class for expanded clones.

clone size: -
V gene: TRBV14
D gene: TRBD2
J gene: TRBJ2-3
CDR3 DNA: TGTGCCAGCAGCCAAGGCGGGAGTGGACTAGATACGCAGTATTTT
CDR3 protein: CASSQGGSGLDTQYF

clone size: -
V gene: TRBV13
D gene: TRBD1
J gene: TRBJ1-2
CDR3 DNA: TGTGCCAGCAGCCAGGGACAGGGAGGAGTCCACTATGGCTACACCTTC
CDR3 protein: CASSQGQGGVHYGYTF

clone size: -
V gene: TRBV4-1
D gene: TRBD2
J gene: TRBJ2-2
CDR3 DNA: TGCGCCAGCAGCCTAAGGACTAGCCGGAACACCGGGGAGCTGTTTTTT
CDR3 protein: CASSLRTSRNTGELFF

clone size: -
V gene: TRBV5-6
D gene: TRBD1
J gene: TRBJ1-4
CDR3 DNA: TGTGCCAGCAGCTGGGGATACAGGGGGCTCGGAAAACTGTTTTTT
CDR3 protein: CASSWGYRGLGKLFF

clone size: -
V gene: TRBV28
D gene: -
J gene: TRBJ2-5
CDR3 DNA: TGTGCCAGCAGAACCCAAGAGACCCAGTACTTC
CDR3 protein: CASRTQETQYF

clone size: -
V gene: TRBV27
D gene: TRBD1
J gene: TRBJ2-7
CDR3 DNA: TGTGCCAGCCACGGGGACAGGGGGCTATACGAGCAGTACTTC
CDR3 protein: CASHGDRGLYEQYF

clone size: -
V gene: TRBV13
D gene: -
J gene: TRBJ2-7
CDR3 DNA: TGTGCCAGCAGCGCCCGTCTAGCTTACGAGCAGTACTTC
CDR3 protein: CASSARLAYEQYF

clone size: -
V gene: TRBV4-1
D gene: TRBD2
J gene: TRBJ2-1
CDR3 DNA: TGCGCCAGCAGCCAAGATAAGGGACTAGGCGTTGAGCAGTTCTTC
CDR3 protein: CASSQDKGLGVEQFF

clone size: -
V gene: TRBV27
D gene: TRBD2
J gene: TRBJ2-7
CDR3 DNA: TGTGCCAGCAGTCCCGGACTAGCGGGCTACGAGCAGTACTTC
CDR3 protein: CASSPGLAGYEQYF

clone size: -
V gene: TRBV6-5
D gene: TRBD1
J gene: TRBJ2-5
CDR3 DNA: TGTGCCAGCAGCCGGGACAGTGACGCCCAAGAGACCCAGTACTTC
CDR3 protein: CASSRDSDAQETQYF

clone size: -
V gene: TRBV27
D gene: -
J gene: TRBJ1-5
CDR3 DNA: TGTGCCAGCAGTAGAAGGGGAACAAATCAGCCCCAGCATTTT
CDR3 protein: CASSRRGTNQPQHF

clone size: -
V gene: TRBV4-1
D gene: TRBD1
J gene: TRBJ2-2
CDR3 DNA: TGCGCCAGCAGCCCGAGACAGGGGCAGGACACCGGGGAGCTGTTTTTT
CDR3 protein: CASSPRQGQDTGELFF

clone size: -
V gene: TRBV19
D gene: -
J gene: TRBJ2-7
CDR3 DNA: TGTGCCAGTAGCACAGGGCTCGACTACGAGCAGTACTTC
CDR3 protein: CASSTGLDYEQYF

clone size: -
V gene: TRBV27
D gene: -
J gene: TRBJ1-2
CDR3 DNA: TGTGCCAGCAGTTTTGGGTCCCCGACAGTCTATGGCTACACCTTC
CDR3 protein: CASSFGSPTVYGYTF

clone size: once
V gene: TRBV2
D gene: TRBD1
J gene: TRBJ2-5
CDR3 DNA: TGTGCCAGCAGTGAAAGGCTGGGACAGGCGGGCGAGACCCAGTACTTC
CDR3 protein: CASSERLGQAGETQYF

clone size: once
V gene: TRBV27
D gene: -
J gene: TRBJ2-7
CDR3 DNA: TGTGCCAGCAGGGGGGAGGACCGCTACGAGCAGTACTTC
CDR3 protein: CASRGEDRYEQYF

clone size: -
V gene: TRBV7-9
D gene: -
J gene: TRBJ1-1
CDR3 DNA: TGTGCCAGCAGCTTTGGAGGGAACACTGAAGCTTTCTTT
CDR3 protein: CASSFGGNTEAFF

clone size: -
V gene: TRBV7-2
D gene: TRBD1
J gene: TRBJ1-2
CDR3 DNA: TGTGCCAGCAGCTTAGGAGGGGGAGACAGGGAACGCTACACCTTC
CDR3 protein: CASSLGGGDRERYTF

clone size: -
V gene: TRBV9
D gene: TRBD1
J gene: TRBJ2-5
CDR3 DNA: TGTGCCAGCAGCGTAGGAGGGACAGACCAAGAGACCCAGTACTTC
CDR3 protein: CASSVGGTDQETQYF

clone size: -
V gene: TRBV5-1
D gene: -
J gene: TRBJ2-7
CDR3 DNA: TGCGCCAGCAGCTTGGCCTCCAGCAGGGATGGAAGCTCCTACGAGCAGTACTTC
CDR3 protein: CASSLASSRDGSSYEQYF

clone size: -
V gene: TRBV6-1
D gene: -
J gene: TRBJ1-5
CDR3 DNA: TGTGCCAGCAGTGAAGGCTGGTCGGGTCAGCCCCAGCATTTT
CDR3 protein: CASSEGWSGQPQHF

clone size: -
V gene: TRBV4-3
D gene: -
J gene: TRBJ2-7
CDR3 DNA: TGCGCCAGCAGCCAACGGCTCCTGGCCTACGAGCAGTACTTC
CDR3 protein: CASSQRLLAYEQYF

clone size: -
V gene: TRBV5-6
D gene: -
J gene: TRBJ1-3
CDR3 DNA: TGTGCCAGCAGCTTGGAGACAGCTGGAAACACCATATATTTT
CDR3 protein: CASSLETAGNTIYF

clone size: -
V gene: TRBV10-2
D gene: TRBD1
J gene: TRBJ2-2
CDR3 DNA: TGCGCCAGCAGTCCGGACAGGGGCAACACCGGGGAGCTGTTTTTT
CDR3 protein: CASSPDRGNTGELFF

clone size: -
V gene: TRBV19
D gene: TRBD2
J gene: TRBJ2-1
CDR3 DNA: TGTGCCAGTAGTATCGGACTAGCGGGTTTTACCTACAATGAGCAGTTCTTC
CDR3 protein: CASSIGLAGFTYNEQFF

clone size: -
V gene: TRBV4-1
D gene: -
J gene: TRBJ1-2
CDR3 DNA: TGCGCCAGCAGCCAGGGGGCTTTTGGCTACACCTTC
CDR3 protein: CASSQGAFGYTF

clone size: -
V gene: TRBV11-2
D gene: TRBD1
J gene: TRBJ1-2
CDR3 DNA: TGTGCCAGCAGCTATCCTAACAGGGGGCGCGACTATGGCTACACCTTC
CDR3 protein: CASSYPNRGRDYGYTF

clone size: -
V gene: TRBV19
D gene: -
J gene: TRBJ2-1
CDR3 DNA: TGTGCCAGTAGTATTGAGAGCTCCTACAATGAGCAGTTCTTC
CDR3 protein: CASSIESSYNEQFF

clone size: -
V gene: TRBV9
D gene: -
J gene: TRBJ1-5
CDR3 DNA: TGTGCCAGCGGCGGGAGCAATCAGCCCCAGCATTTT
CDR3 protein: CASGGSNQPQHF

clone size: -
V gene: TRBV9
D gene: -
J gene: TRBJ2-7
CDR3 DNA: TGTGCCAGCGCCCGTGGTAGGGGCGCCTACGAGCAGTACTTC
CDR3 protein: CASARGRGAYEQYF

clone size: -
V gene: TRBV5-6
D gene: -
J gene: TRBJ1-2
CDR3 DNA: TGTGCCAGCAGCTTGGGTTGGGACCGAGGCTATGGCTACACCTTC
CDR3 protein: CASSLGWDRGYGYTF

clone size: -
V gene: TRBV5-4
D gene: -
J gene: TRBJ1-6
CDR3 DNA: TGTGCCAGCAGCCTGGGGGGGGTCTCACCCCTCCACTTT
CDR3 protein: CASSLGGVSPLHF

clone size: -
V gene: TRBV7-9
D gene: -
J gene: TRBJ2-1
CDR3 DNA: TGTGCAATTGAGGAGGGCCGGTATGAGCAGTTCTTC
CDR3 protein: CAIEEGRYEQFF

clone size: once
V gene: TRBV29-1
D gene: TRBD2
J gene: TRBJ2-1
CDR3 DNA: TGCAGCGTTGACGGACTAGCGGGGCTTGAGCAGTTCTTC
CDR3 protein: CSVDGLAGLEQFF

clone size: -
V gene: TRBV9
D gene: TRBD2
J gene: TRBJ2-7
CDR3 DNA: TGTGCCAGCAGCCCGGGGGGCTACGAGCAGTACTTC
CDR3 protein: CASSPGGYEQYF

clone size: medium-sized
V gene: TRBV10-2
D gene: -
J gene: TRBJ1-1
CDR3 DNA: TGCGCCAGCAGTGATCCGGGATTGAACACTGAAGCTTTCTTT
CDR3 protein: CASSDPGLNTEAFF